Listed below are T cell receptor beta chains from one sample, sequenced in a study of shared clonotypes between healthy human individuals. Profiling relied on immunoSEQ multiplex PCR, and the TCRdb table lists in-frame clones only, not all of them. The table shows some 980,000 clones, with more than 75% occurring only once. The sample comprised memory CD4+ T cells sorted from blood. These receptors came from a man aged 18 to 30 in good health. Each CDR3 is given with its conserved first and last residue. Each record gives: V gene, D gene, clone size, J gene, CDR3 protein, CDR3 DNA. D genes are given only for firm matches. Not all rows give a size; the values are once, few, many and, for expanded clones, a class.

V: TRBV4-1
D: -
size: -
J: TRBJ2-1
CDR3: CASSQGLTGEQFF
DNA: TGCGCCAGCAGCCAAGGACTCACGGGGGAGCAGTTCTTC

V: TRBV7-2
D: -
size: -
J: TRBJ1-3
CDR3: CASGIGGHRGNTIYF
DNA: TGTGCCAGCGGGATAGGGGGTCATCGTGGAAACACCATATATTTT

V: TRBV18
D: -
size: -
J: TRBJ1-2
CDR3: CASSPLIQGGYTF
DNA: TGTGCCAGCTCACCGTTAATCCAGGGGGGCTACACCTTC

V: TRBV11-2
D: -
size: once
J: TRBJ2-7
CDR3: CASSLKSREQYF
DNA: TGTGCCAGCAGCTTAAAGTCTCGCGAGCAGTACTTC

V: TRBV5-5
D: -
size: -
J: TRBJ1-4
CDR3: CASSLEGRDEKLFF
DNA: TGTGCCAGCAGCTTAGAAGGGCGTGATGAAAAACTGTTTTTT

V: TRBV7-2
D: TRBD1
size: few
J: TRBJ1-5
CDR3: CASSLEGRTGQPQHF
DNA: TGTGCCAGCAGCTTAGAGGGAAGGACAGGTCAGCCCCAGCATTTT

V: TRBV25-1
D: TRBD2
size: -
J: TRBJ2-7
CDR3: CASNPGIAGGHEQYF
DNA: TGTGCCAGCAACCCCGGTATAGCGGGAGGCCACGAGCAGTACTTC

V: TRBV7-3
D: -
size: few
J: TRBJ2-3
CDR3: CASSLMGLNTDTQYF
DNA: TGTGCCAGCAGCTTAATGGGCCTTAACACAGATACGCAGTATTTT

V: TRBV7-2
D: -
size: -
J: TRBJ2-5
CDR3: CASNRWEVDQETQYF
DNA: TGTGCCAGCAACCGGTGGGAGGTAGACCAAGAGACCCAGTACTTC

V: TRBV15
D: -
size: -
J: TRBJ2-3
CDR3: CATSPGTDTQYF
DNA: TGTGCCACCTCCCCAGGCACAGATACGCAGTATTTT

V: TRBV27
D: TRBD1
size: -
J: TRBJ1-2
CDR3: CASSYRGFGYGYTF
DNA: TGTGCCAGCAGTTACAGGGGGTTTGGATATGGCTACACCTTC

V: TRBV5-4
D: TRBD1
size: -
J: TRBJ1-1
CDR3: CASSLETGYLTEAFF
DNA: TGTGCCAGCAGCTTGGAGACAGGGTACTTAACTGAAGCTTTCTTT

V: TRBV9
D: TRBD2
size: -
J: TRBJ2-2
CDR3: CASSGGLVNTGELFF
DNA: TGTGCCAGCAGTGGCGGACTAGTCAACACCGGGGAGCTGTTTTTT

V: TRBV7-2
D: TRBD2
size: -
J: TRBJ2-5
CDR3: CASRVRRGVQETQYF
DNA: TGTGCCAGCCGTGTCCGGCGGGGGGTACAAGAGACCCAGTACTTC

V: TRBV29-1
D: -
size: -
J: TRBJ1-2
CDR3: CSVDPLNTFTGGYTF
DNA: TGCAGCGTTGACCCTCTCAACACTTTCACGGGTGGCTACACCTTC

V: TRBV6-5
D: -
size: -
J: TRBJ2-7
CDR3: CASMNLYEQYF
DNA: TGTGCCAGCATGAACCTTTACGAGCAGTACTTC

V: TRBV5-4
D: -
size: -
J: TRBJ2-7
CDR3: CASSFGLESYEQYF
DNA: TGTGCCAGCAGCTTTGGACTGGAGTCCTACGAGCAGTACTTC

V: TRBV28
D: -
size: -
J: TRBJ2-7
CDR3: CASSSISLGGFHEQYF
DNA: TGTGCCAGCAGTTCTATAAGTCTTGGGGGTTTCCACGAGCAGTACTTC

V: TRBV6-5
D: -
size: -
J: TRBJ2-5
CDR3: CASSYSRGGETQYF
DNA: TGTGCCAGCAGTTACTCACGGGGAGGAGAGACCCAGTACTTC

V: TRBV2
D: -
size: -
J: TRBJ1-2
CDR3: CASGSHGPHGYTF
DNA: TGTGCCAGCGGCTCGCACGGGCCCCATGGCTACACCTTC

V: TRBV5-1
D: TRBD2
size: -
J: TRBJ2-1
CDR3: CASSLLRGSSLNEQFF
DNA: TGCGCCAGCAGCTTGTTACGCGGGAGTAGTTTGAATGAGCAGTTCTTC

V: TRBV19
D: TRBD1
size: -
J: TRBJ1-4
CDR3: CASIRTGETRGKLFF
DNA: TGTGCCAGTATAAGGACAGGGGAAACTCGGGGAAAACTGTTTTTT

V: TRBV7-2
D: TRBD1
size: -
J: TRBJ1-3
CDR3: CASSPSDRGNTIYF
DNA: TGTGCCAGCAGCCCCTCGGACAGGGGAAACACCATATATTTT

V: TRBV7-2
D: -
size: -
J: TRBJ2-7
CDR3: CASSSRDKYEQYF
DNA: TGTGCCAGCAGCTCCCGGGACAAATACGAGCAGTACTTC

V: TRBV5-1
D: -
size: -
J: TRBJ2-5
CDR3: CASSLEGGQYF
DNA: TGCGCCAGCAGCTTGGAGGGAGGTCAGTACTTC

V: TRBV28
D: -
size: few
J: TRBJ1-1
CDR3: CASSLQVNTEAFF
DNA: TGTGCCAGCAGTTTACAGGTGAACACTGAAGCTTTCTTT

V: TRBV4-2
D: -
size: -
J: TRBJ1-3
CDR3: CASSQDWGAGNTIYF
DNA: TGTGCCAGCAGCCAAGATTGGGGGGCTGGAAACACCATATATTTT

V: TRBV13
D: -
size: -
J: TRBJ1-2
CDR3: CASSRDRGYGYTF
DNA: TGTGCCAGCAGCCGGGACCGGGGCTATGGCTACACCTTC

V: TRBV14
D: -
size: -
J: TRBJ2-3
CDR3: CASSHRGADTQYF
DNA: TGTGCCAGCAGCCATCGGGGCGCAGATACGCAGTATTTT

V: TRBV6-4
D: -
size: -
J: TRBJ1-2
CDR3: CASSQGQVVGYTF
DNA: TGTGCCAGCAGTCAGGGGCAGGTGGTCGGCTACACCTTC